This TCR beta chain appears in the sequencing data of a study of blood T cell repertoires in COVID-19. In the study overall: The cDNA or gDNA used as material had been derived from T cells, B-cell-depleted T cells, or PBMCs.

This CDR3 has 16 amino acids. V lost 0 bases to trimming and J lost 4 bases, with 13 bases between them. CDR1 LNHNV and CDR2 YYDKDF come from the germline V gene (reference sequence). Generated by immunoSEQ multiplex PCR, the TCRdb table keeps only in-frame clones and is missing some. This sample has about 400,000 clones; approximately 88% occur once, and the top ten carry around 1.2%. This clone was seen only a few times. This chain joins TRBV15 and TRBJ1-5; the D is unclear. The sample was peripheral blood. The sequence was collected from a man aged 35 to 55 with acute or convalescent COVID-19. The CDR3 loop reads CATSRDRAGGNQPQHF. The CDR3 coding sequence is TGTGCCACCAGCAGAGATAGAGCTGGAGGGAATCAGCCCCAGCATTTT.